Listed below are T cell receptor beta chains from one sample, sequenced in a study of yellow fever vaccine responses in identical twins. TCRdb used MiXCR to reprocess the RT-PCR reads, holding one entry per CDR3 protein. The sample consists of some 20,000 distinct CDR3 sequences, roughly 80% of them appearing once. The sequenced sample was T cells from blood (PBMCs), unsorted or a sorted subset (not recorded which), obtained before or after yellow fever vaccination (not recorded which). The receptors here all came from a woman aged 18-29 years who received the yellow fever vaccine. Each CDR3 is given with its conserved first and last residue. A D gene is named only where the DNA matches it firmly. Clone size, where shown, is once, few, many, or a class for clones that have expanded.

clone size	V gene	J gene	D gene	CDR3 protein	CDR3 DNA
once	TRBV18	TRBJ1-4	TRBD1	CASSPGQGYGRNEKLFF	TGTGCCAGCTCACCCGGACAGGGTTACGGGCGGAATGAAAAACTGTTTTTT
NA	TRBV18	TRBJ2-4	NA	CASSPPTTGILAKNIQYF	TGTGCCAGCTCACCACCTACGACAGGAATCCTAGCCAAAAACATTCAGTACTTC
NA	TRBV18	TRBJ1-1	TRBD1	CASSPDRDTEAFF	TGTGCCAGCTCACCGGACAGGGACACTGAAGCTTTCTTT
NA	TRBV7-3	TRBJ2-7	TRBD2	CASSTPGLATEEQYF	TGTGCCAGCAGCACGCCGGGACTAGCGACGGAGGAGCAGTACTTC
NA	TRBV18	TRBJ2-3	NA	CASSPGTLTDTQYF	TGTGCCAGCTCACCAGGGACCTTAACAGATACGCAGTATTTT
NA	TRBV7-6	TRBJ1-2	NA	CASSLSDGDLYGYTF	TGTGCCAGCAGCTTATCGGACGGAGACCTCTATGGCTACACCTTC
NA	TRBV12-2	TRBJ1-5	NA	CASRLALCRNYSNQPQHF	TGTGCAAGTCGCTTAGCGCTGTGCCGGAATTATAGCAATCAGCCCCAGCATTTT
NA	TRBV4-1	TRBJ1-2	NA	CASSQGSPLYGYTF	TGCGCCAGCAGCCAGGGGTCGCCCCTTTATGGCTACACCTTC
NA	TRBV4-3	TRBJ1-5	NA	CASSQTWTVNQPQHF	TGCGCCAGCAGCCAAACTTGGACAGTCAATCAGCCCCAGCATTTT
once	TRBV7-9	TRBJ2-1	NA	CASSPDYNEQFF	TGTGCCAGCAGCCCCGACTACAATGAGCAGTTCTTC
NA	TRBV11-1	TRBJ2-3	NA	CASSSPKTQYF	TGTGCCAGCAGCTCGCCAAAAACGCAGTATTTT
NA	TRBV28	TRBJ2-3	NA	CASSLGLQKADTQYF	TGTGCCAGCAGTTTAGGGCTGCAAAAGGCAGATACGCAGTATTTT
once	TRBV23-1	TRBJ2-1	NA	CASSHGWFSGLEEQFF	TGCGCCAGCAGTCATGGATGGTTTTCAGGTTTGGAGGAGCAGTTCTTC
NA	TRBV5-4	TRBJ2-7	NA	CASSSVRGRAFEQYF	TGTGCCAGCAGCTCCGTTAGGGGGAGGGCCTTCGAGCAGTACTTC
NA	TRBV10-2	TRBJ2-1	NA	CASSEWSTSNNEQFF	TGCGCCAGCAGTGAGTGGTCTACCTCTAACAATGAGCAGTTCTTC
NA	TRBV23-1	TRBJ2-3	TRBD2	CASSPGTSGGSDTQYF	TGCGCCAGCAGTCCCGGGACTAGCGGGGGGTCAGATACGCAGTATTTT
NA	TRBV29-1	TRBJ2-1	NA	CSVEGQGLYNEQFF	TGCAGCGTTGAAGGACAGGGACTATACAATGAGCAGTTCTTC
NA	TRBV7-2	TRBJ2-2	NA	CASNLFGVELFF	TGTGCCAGCAACCTCTTCGGGGTTGAGCTGTTTTTT
NA	TRBV11-2	TRBJ2-4	TRBD2	CASSLGFGLAGGITKNIQYF	TGTGCCAGCAGCTTAGGGTTCGGGCTAGCGGGGGGAATAACCAAAAACATTCAGTACTTC
NA	TRBV2	TRBJ2-5	NA	CASSPTGYQETQYF	TGTGCCAGCAGTCCAACAGGGTACCAAGAGACCCAGTACTTC
NA	TRBV7-1	TRBJ2-1	NA	CASSSGQGRGLTKNNEQFF	TGTGCCAGCAGCTCAGGACAGGGCAGGGGACTGACCAAGAACAATGAGCAGTTCTTC
few	TRBV18	TRBJ2-1	NA	CASSPREFAYNEQFF	TGTGCCAGCTCACCTCGGGAGTTTGCCTACAATGAGCAGTTCTTC
NA	TRBV19	TRBJ1-1	NA	CASYAGETEAFF	TGTGCCAGCTACGCAGGGGAAACTGAAGCTTTCTTT
NA	TRBV4-1	TRBJ2-1	TRBD2	CASSQESGGWGEQFF	TGCGCCAGCAGCCAAGAGTCGGGAGGCTGGGGTGAGCAGTTCTTC
few	TRBV7-6	TRBJ2-5	NA	CASSLVSTNQETQYF	TGTGCCAGCAGCTTAGTTTCTACGAACCAAGAGACCCAGTACTTC
NA	TRBV10-3	TRBJ2-5	NA	CAISGTGFSKETQYF	TGTGCCATCAGTGGGACTGGGTTTTCGAAAGAGACCCAGTACTTC
few	TRBV5-5	TRBJ2-3	NA	CASSLVSTDTQYF	TGTGCCAGCAGCTTGGTTAGCACAGATACGCAGTATTTT
NA	TRBV18	TRBJ1-2	NA	CASSPPTESYGYTF	TGTGCCAGCTCACCACCGACAGAGAGCTATGGCTACACCTTC
once	TRBV4-2	TRBJ2-1	NA	CASRQGTDRTSYNEQFF	TGTGCCAGCCGCCAAGGTACAGACAGGACCTCCTACAATGAGCAGTTCTTC